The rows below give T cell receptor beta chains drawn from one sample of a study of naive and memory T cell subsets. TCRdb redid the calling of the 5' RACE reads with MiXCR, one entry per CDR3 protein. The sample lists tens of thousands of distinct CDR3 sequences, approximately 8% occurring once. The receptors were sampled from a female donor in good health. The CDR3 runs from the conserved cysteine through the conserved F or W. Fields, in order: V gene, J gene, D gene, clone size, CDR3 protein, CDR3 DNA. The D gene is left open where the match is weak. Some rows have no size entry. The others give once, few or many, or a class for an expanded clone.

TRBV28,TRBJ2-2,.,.,CASKDRNTGELFF,TGTGCCAGCAAGGACAGAAACACCGGGGAGCTGTTTTTT
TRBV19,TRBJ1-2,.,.,CASSIVSHDGYTF,TGTGCCAGTAGTATAGTATCACACGATGGCTACACCTTC
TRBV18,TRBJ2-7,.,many,CASSPEANEQYF,TGTGCCAGCTCACCAGAGGCCAACGAGCAGTACTTC
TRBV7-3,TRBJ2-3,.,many,CASVRRPNTDTQYF,TGTGCCAGCGTAAGACGCCCGAACACAGATACGCAGTATTTT
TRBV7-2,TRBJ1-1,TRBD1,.,CASSLGSGTGFITEAFF,TGTGCCAGCAGCTTAGGTTCCGGGACAGGCTTTATCACTGAAGCTTTCTTT
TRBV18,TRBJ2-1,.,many,CASSLLDPRGSYNEQFF,TGTGCCAGCTCACTCTTAGATCCGAGGGGCTCCTACAATGAGCAGTTCTTC
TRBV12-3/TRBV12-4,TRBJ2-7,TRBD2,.,CASSSERGLVYEQYF,TGTGCCAGCAGTTCCGAACGGGGACTAGTCTACGAGCAGTACTTC
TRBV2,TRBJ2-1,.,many,CASSDGGVAEQFF,TGTGCCAGCAGTGATGGGGGTGTGGCTGAGCAGTTCTTC
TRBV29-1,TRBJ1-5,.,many,CSVSEGNQPQHF,TGCAGCGTTTCCGAGGGCAATCAGCCCCAGCATTTT
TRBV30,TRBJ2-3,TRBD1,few,CAWTGTDTDTQYF,TGTGCCTGGACCGGGACAGACACAGATACGCAGTATTTT
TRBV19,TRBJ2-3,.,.,CASSAYKAVQDTQYF,TGTGCCAGTAGTGCATATAAGGCGGTTCAAGATACGCAGTATTTT
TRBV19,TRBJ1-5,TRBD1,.,CASSIDPGTGGNQPQHF,TGTGCCAGTAGTATAGACCCCGGGACAGGGGGCAATCAGCCCCAGCATTTT
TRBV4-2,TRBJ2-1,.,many,CASSQDPQVSYNEQFF,TGTGCCAGCAGCCAAGATCCACAGGTGTCCTACAATGAGCAGTTCTTC
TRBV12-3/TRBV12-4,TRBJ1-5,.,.,CASRLGALNQPQHF,TGTGCCAGCAGGCTAGGGGCGTTGAATCAGCCCCAGCATTTT
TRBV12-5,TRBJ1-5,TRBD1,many,CASGLALGQGSGQPQHF,TGTGCTAGTGGTTTGGCCCTGGGACAGGGATCGGGTCAGCCCCAGCATTTT
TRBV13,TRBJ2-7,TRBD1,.,CASSLPGTAYEQYF,TGTGCCAGCAGCTTACCGGGGACAGCATACGAGCAGTACTTC
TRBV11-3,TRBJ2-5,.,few,CASSLQTGTQYF,TGTGCCAGCAGCTTACAGACAGGGACCCAGTACTTC
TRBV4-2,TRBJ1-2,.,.,CASSQEERGQGGYTF,TGTGCCAGCAGCCAAGAGGAGAGAGGGCAGGGCGGCTACACCTTC
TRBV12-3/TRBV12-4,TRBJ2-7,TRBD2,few,CASSWTSGSYEQYF,TGTGCCAGCAGCTGGACTAGCGGTTCCTACGAGCAGTACTTC
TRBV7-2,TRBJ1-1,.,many,CASRTGRGMNTEAFF,TGTGCCAGCAGAACAGGACGAGGAATGAACACTGAAGCTTTCTTT
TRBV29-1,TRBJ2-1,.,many,CSVVLTGRNEQFF,TGCAGCGTTGTATTAACAGGGCGGAATGAGCAGTTCTTC
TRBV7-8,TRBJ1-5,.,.,CASSSPRRENSNQPQHF,TGTGCCAGCAGCTCCCCCCGCAGGGAAAATAGCAATCAGCCCCAGCATTTT
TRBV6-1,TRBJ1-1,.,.,CASSETVNTEAFF,TGTGCCAGCAGTGAGACAGTGAACACTGAAGCTTTCTTT
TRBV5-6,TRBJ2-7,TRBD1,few,CASSPTGTGIYEQYF,TGTGCCAGCAGCCCAACCGGGACAGGAATCTACGAGCAGTACTTC
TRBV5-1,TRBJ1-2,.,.,CASSLGGASNYGYTF,TGCGCCAGCAGCTTGGGGGGGGCGAGTAACTATGGCTACACCTTC
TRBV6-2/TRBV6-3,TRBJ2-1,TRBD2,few,CASSSLSLAGASHEQFF,TGTGCCAGCAGTTCCCTTTCTCTAGCGGGGGCGTCCCATGAGCAGTTCTTC
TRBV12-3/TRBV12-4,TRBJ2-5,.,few,CASRSLTQETQYF,TGTGCCAGCAGATCCCTCACCCAAGAGACCCAGTACTTC
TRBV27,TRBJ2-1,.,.,CASSLSVGASYNEQFF,TGTGCCAGCAGTTTATCAGTAGGGGCCTCCTACAATGAGCAGTTCTTC
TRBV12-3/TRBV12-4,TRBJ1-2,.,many,CASSLGQDYGYTF,TGTGCCAGCAGTTTAGGCCAGGACTATGGCTACACCTTC
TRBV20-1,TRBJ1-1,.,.,CSARGSRGALTEAFF,TGCAGTGCTAGAGGCAGCAGGGGAGCCCTCACTGAAGCTTTCTTT
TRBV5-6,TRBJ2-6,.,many,CASSLGGASGANVLTF,TGTGCCAGCAGCCTGGGGGGAGCCTCTGGGGCCAACGTCCTGACTTTC
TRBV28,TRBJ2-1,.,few,CASSPSGYSSYNEQFF,TGTGCCAGCAGTCCCTCTGGCTATAGCTCCTACAATGAGCAGTTCTTC
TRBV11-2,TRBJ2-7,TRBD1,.,CASSAIDRGYRSWAYEQYF,TGTGCCAGCAGCGCAATAGACAGGGGGTACAGGAGTTGGGCTTACGAGCAGTACTTC
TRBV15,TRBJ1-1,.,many,CATSRTRQTDTEAFF,TGTGCCACCAGCAGAACAAGACAGACCGACACTGAAGCTTTCTTT
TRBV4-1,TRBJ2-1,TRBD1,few,CASSQDLFRDSRYNEQFF,TGCGCCAGCAGCCAAGATCTGTTCAGGGACAGCCGTTACAATGAGCAGTTCTTC
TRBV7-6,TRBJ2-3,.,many,CASGTDTQYF,TGTGCCAGCGGGACAGATACGCAGTATTTT
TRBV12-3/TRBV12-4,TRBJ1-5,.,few,CASKTGMGGNQPQHF,TGTGCCAGCAAAACAGGGATGGGCGGTAATCAGCCCCAGCATTTT
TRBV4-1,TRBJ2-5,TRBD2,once,CASSPDSGGAWETQYF,TGCGCCAGCAGCCCGGACAGCGGGGGGGCCTGGGAGACCCAGTACTTC
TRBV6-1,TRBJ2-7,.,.,CASSRDGYYEQYF,TGTGCCAGCAGTAGGGACGGATACTACGAGCAGTACTTC
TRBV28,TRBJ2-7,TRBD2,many,CASSLSPSGGPYEQYF,TGTGCCAGCAGTCTCTCCCCGTCGGGAGGGCCCTACGAGCAGTACTTC